This record concerns one T cell receptor beta chain sequence. Data came from immunoSEQ multiplex PCR; TCRdb stores just in-frame clones and leaves some out. Of some 92,000 clones listed, approximately 91% are singletons. The data are from a study of T cell responses to AZD1222 COVID-19 vaccine. Study overall: Pooling of second doses given at about 4 or about 12 weeks was done.

This CDR3 comprises 14 residues. Germline loops: CDR1 SGHTA, CDR2 FQGNSA. The junction had 4 bases not matched to a gene; V was cut back by 2 bases and J by 7 bases. The sequence was collected from an adult in good health. The rearrangement joins TRBV7-2 to TRBJ2-3; 9 bases agree with TRBD2. Sequences were derived from peripheral blood, sampled on day 0 of AZD1222 vaccination. CDR3 nucleotide sequence: TGTGCCAGCAGCTTAATGCGGGGGGGTTATACGCAGTATTTT. It yields the protein CASSLMRGGYTQYF.